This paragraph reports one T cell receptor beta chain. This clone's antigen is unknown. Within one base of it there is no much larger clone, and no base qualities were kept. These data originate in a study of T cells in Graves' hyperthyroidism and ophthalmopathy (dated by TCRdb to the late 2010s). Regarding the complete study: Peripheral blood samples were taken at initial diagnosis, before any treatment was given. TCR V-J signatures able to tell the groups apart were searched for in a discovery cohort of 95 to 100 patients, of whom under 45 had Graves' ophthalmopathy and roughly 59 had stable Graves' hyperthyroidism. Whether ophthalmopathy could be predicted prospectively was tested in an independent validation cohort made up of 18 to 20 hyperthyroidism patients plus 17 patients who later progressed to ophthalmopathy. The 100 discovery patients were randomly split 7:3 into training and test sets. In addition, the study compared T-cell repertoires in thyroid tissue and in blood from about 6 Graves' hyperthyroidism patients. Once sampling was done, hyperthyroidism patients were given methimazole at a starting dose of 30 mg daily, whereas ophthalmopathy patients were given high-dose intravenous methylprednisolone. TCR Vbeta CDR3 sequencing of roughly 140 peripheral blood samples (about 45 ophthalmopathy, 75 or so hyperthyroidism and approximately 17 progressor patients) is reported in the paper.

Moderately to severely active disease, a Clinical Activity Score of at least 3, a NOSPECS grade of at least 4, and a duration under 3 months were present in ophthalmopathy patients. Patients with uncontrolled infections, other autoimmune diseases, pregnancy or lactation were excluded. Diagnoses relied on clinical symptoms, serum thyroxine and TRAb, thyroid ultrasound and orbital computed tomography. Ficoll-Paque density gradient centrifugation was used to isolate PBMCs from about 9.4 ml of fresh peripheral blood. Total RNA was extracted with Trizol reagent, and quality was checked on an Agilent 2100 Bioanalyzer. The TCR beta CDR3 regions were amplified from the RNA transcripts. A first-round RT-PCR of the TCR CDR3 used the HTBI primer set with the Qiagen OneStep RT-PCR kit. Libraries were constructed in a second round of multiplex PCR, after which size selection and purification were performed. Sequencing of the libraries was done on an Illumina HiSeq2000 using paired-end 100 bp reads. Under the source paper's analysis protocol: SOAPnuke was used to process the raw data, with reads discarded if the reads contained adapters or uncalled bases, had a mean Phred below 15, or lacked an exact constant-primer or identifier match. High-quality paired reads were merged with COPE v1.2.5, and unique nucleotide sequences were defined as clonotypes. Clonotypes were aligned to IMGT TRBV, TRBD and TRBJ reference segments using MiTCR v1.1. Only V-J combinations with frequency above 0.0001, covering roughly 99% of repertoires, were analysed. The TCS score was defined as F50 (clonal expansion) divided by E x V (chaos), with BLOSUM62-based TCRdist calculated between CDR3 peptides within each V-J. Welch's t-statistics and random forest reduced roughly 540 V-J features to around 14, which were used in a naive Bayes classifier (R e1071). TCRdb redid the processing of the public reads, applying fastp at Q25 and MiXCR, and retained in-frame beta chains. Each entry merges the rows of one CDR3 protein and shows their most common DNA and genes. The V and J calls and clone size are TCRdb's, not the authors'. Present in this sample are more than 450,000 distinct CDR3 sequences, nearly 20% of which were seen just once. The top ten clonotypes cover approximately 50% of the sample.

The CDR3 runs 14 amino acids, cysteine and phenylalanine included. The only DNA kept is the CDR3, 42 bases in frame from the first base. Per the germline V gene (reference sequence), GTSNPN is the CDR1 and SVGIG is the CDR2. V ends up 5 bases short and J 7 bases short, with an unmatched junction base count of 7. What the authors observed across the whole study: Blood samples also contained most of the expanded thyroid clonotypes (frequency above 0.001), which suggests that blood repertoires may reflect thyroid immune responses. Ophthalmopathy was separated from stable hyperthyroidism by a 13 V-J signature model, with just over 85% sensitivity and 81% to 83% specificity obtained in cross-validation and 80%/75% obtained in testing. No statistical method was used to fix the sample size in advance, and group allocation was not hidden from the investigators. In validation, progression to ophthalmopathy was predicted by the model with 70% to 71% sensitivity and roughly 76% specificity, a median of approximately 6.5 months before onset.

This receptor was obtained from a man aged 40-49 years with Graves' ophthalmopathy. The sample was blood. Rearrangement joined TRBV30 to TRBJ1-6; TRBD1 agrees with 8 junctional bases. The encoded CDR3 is CAWGTGPENSPLHF. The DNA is TGTGCCTGGGGGACAGGACCCGAAAATTCACCCCTCCACTTT.